The 14 T cell receptor beta chains below were found in one sample sequenced in a study of T cell responses to AZD1222 COVID-19 vaccine. Data came from immunoSEQ multiplex PCR; TCRdb stores just in-frame clones and leaves some out. The data contain more than 150,000 clones, roughly 90% of them singletons. Sequencing used peripheral blood, obtained 28 days after the second AZD1222 dose. These receptor sequences come from an adult who received the AZD1222 COVID-19 vaccine.

This clone appeared a single time. The CDR3 bases are TGCGCCAGCAGCTTAGGCGGGAGGGAGGCAGATACGCAGTATTTT. Amino acid sequence: CASSLGGREADTQYF. This chain connects TRBV5-1 to TRBJ2-3, with 9 bases lining up with TRBD2. The CDR3 has 15 amino acids. Germline CDR1 SGHRS, CDR2 YFSETQ. The V and J ends lost 2 bases and 4 bases, in that order; junction bases with no gene match: 5.

This rearrangement joins TRBV30 to TRBJ2-3, with 7 bases aligning to TRBD1. The V and J ends lost 5 bases and 1 base, in that order; junction bases with no gene match: 0. Germline V gene sequence: CDR1 GTSNPN, CDR2 SVGIG (reference sequence). CDR3 size: 12 residues. The CDR3 DNA sequence: TGTGCCTGGGGGACAGGCACAGATACGCAGTATTTT. It translates to CAWGTGTDTQYF.

The chain has TRBV9 and TRBJ2-1; TRBD2 agrees at 10 bases. The CDR3 has 18 residues. Germline V gene lookup returns CDR1 SGDLS and CDR2 YYNGEE. J was trimmed by 1 base and V by 3 bases; bases with no gene match: 10. The CDR3 is CASSDEPTSGKSYNEQFF. Here the CDR3 DNA reads TGTGCCAGCAGCGATGAGCCCACTAGCGGGAAATCCTACAATGAGCAGTTCTTC.

This clone was observed a single time. V is TRBV29-1 and J is TRBJ1-1; 7 bases are shared with TRBD1. After removal of 0 bases from V and 10 bases from J, the junction contained 5 bases not matched to a gene. The V gene's germline CDR1 is SQVTM and CDR2 ANQGSEA. There are 12 residues in the CDR3. In nucleotides, the CDR3 is TGCAGCGTTGAAGATCAGGGGGTACCAGCTTTCTTT. Residues: CSVEDQGVPAFF.

This clone has just one count. The genes are TRBV7-9 and TRBJ1-2, with D hard to call. Germline V gene lookup returns CDR1 SEHNR and CDR2 FQNEAQ (reference sequence). The CDR3 loop spans 12 amino acids. V was clipped by 6 bases and J by 5 bases, with 10 bases between them. Here the CDR3 reads CASRILSYGYTF. CDR3 DNA: TGTGCCAGCAGGATACTATCTTATGGCTACACCTTC.

This chain connects TRBV5-1 to TRBJ1-5; perhaps TRBD1 as D (6 bases). Trimming shortened V by 0 bases and J by 8 bases, and 12 bases separated the two germline ends. Germline values: CDR1 SGHRS, CDR2 YFSETQ. CDR3 length: 14 amino acids. The CDR3 spells CASSLEVGGEPQHF. DNA of the CDR3: TGCGCCAGCAGCTTGGAGGTAGGGGGGGAGCCCCAGCATTTT.

The chain carries TRBV5-1 and TRBJ1-2; D remains unclear. V was cut by 5 bases and J by 2 bases, with 16 bases left in between. This CDR3 comprises 15 residues. From germline, CDR1 is SGHRS and CDR2 YFSETQ. Here the CDR3 DNA reads TGCGCCAGCAGTATCTTACCAACCAACAACTATGGCTACACCTTC. It yields the protein CASSILPTNNYGYTF.

CDR3 region: CASSLSGVTNNEQFF. DNA of the CDR3: TGTGCCAGCAGCTTGTCGGGGGTGACCAACAATGAGCAGTTCTTC. The rearrangement joins TRBV5-6 to TRBJ2-1, with D perhaps matching TRBD2 (6 bases). The CDR3 is 15 amino acids. Germline-derived CDR1 and CDR2 are SGHDT and YYEEEE. V was cut by 1 base and J by 5 bases, with 13 bases left in between. The full variable domain, with the rest looked up from reference TRBV5-6 and TRBJ2-1, is DAGVTQSPTHLIKTRGQQVTLRCSPKSGHDTVSWYQQALGQGPQFIFQYYEEEERQRGNFPDRFSGHQFPNYSSELNVNALLLGDSALYLCASSLSGVTNNEQFFGPGTRLTVL.

The chain couples TRBV5-1 to TRBJ2-7; D is possibly TRBD1 or TRBD2 (5 bases each). Germline CDR1 and CDR2: SGHRS and YFSETQ. V was trimmed by 6 bases and J by 0 bases, leaving 16 bases between them. The length of the CDR3 is 15 residues. The CDR3 region is CASTPWGYPSYEQYF. The DNA for the CDR3 is TGCGCCAGCACTCCTTGGGGGTATCCCTCCTACGAGCAGTACTTC.

This sequence joins TRBV5-4 and TRBJ1-2; D is possibly TRBD1 (5 bases). V shed 5 bases and J shed 4 bases, with 27 bases lying between them. CDR1 and CDR2 (germline): SGHNT, YYREEE (reference sequence). The CDR3 spans 18 residues. The CDR3 DNA sequence: TGTGCCAGCAGATCCCTGCGGGGCCCCCTTGGGGTTAGCTATGGCTACACCTTC. Protein sequence: CASRSLRGPLGVSYGYTF.

The chain couples TRBV9 to TRBJ1-2; D ambiguous. Between the trimmed V and J ends, which lost 4 bases and 11 bases, there was a span of 15 bases. This CDR3 contains 12 residues. CDR1 SGDLS and CDR2 YYNGEE come from the germline V gene. CDR3 sequence: CASSSSPVRYTF. DNA for the CDR3: TGTGCCAGCAGCTCCAGCCCTGTTAGATACACCTTC.

The chain carries TRBV10-1 and TRBJ1-1; D possibly corresponds to TRBD1 (6 bases). There are 13 residues in the CDR3. Trimming stripped 3 bases from V and 5 bases from J, with 10 bases between. CDR1 is WNHNN, CDR2 SYGVQD, per germline (reference sequence). The CDR3 DNA is TGCGCCAGCAGTGACAGGGGATGGACTGAAGCTTTCTTT. Protein sequence: CASSDRGWTEAFF.

The chain links TRBV30 to TRBJ2-7; 11 bases map to TRBD2. This CDR3 is built from 13 residues. V shed 3 bases and J 6 bases; nucleotides not matched to a gene: 4. Germline V gene data show CDR1 as GTSNPN and CDR2 as SVGIG (reference sequence). The DNA for the CDR3 is TGTGCCTGGAGGGGACTAGCGGCGGGCGAGCAGTACTTC. Amino acid sequence: CAWRGLAAGEQYF.

This chain joins TRBV7-3 and TRBJ2-2; no firm D call. Germline lookup yields CDR1 SGHTA and CDR2 FQGTGA. This CDR3 contains 13 residues. V lost 1 base and J 6 bases, leaving 6 bases between the germline ends. CDR3 loop: CASSLITSGELFF. In DNA form, the CDR3 reads TGTGCCAGCAGCTTAATCACTTCCGGGGAGCTGTTTTTT.